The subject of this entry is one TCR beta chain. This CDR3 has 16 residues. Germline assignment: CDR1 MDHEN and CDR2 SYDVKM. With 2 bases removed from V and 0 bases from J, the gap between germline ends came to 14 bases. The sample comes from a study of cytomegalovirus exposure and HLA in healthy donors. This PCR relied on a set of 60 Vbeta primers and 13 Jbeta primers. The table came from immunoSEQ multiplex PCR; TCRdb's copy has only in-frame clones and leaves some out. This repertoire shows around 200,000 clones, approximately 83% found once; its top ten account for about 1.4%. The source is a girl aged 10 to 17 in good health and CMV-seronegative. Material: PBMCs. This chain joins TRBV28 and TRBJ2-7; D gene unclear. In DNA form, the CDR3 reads TGTGCCAGCAGTTTAGGAACAGCCCAGAGCTCCTACGAGCAGTACTTC. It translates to CASSLGTAQSSYEQYF.